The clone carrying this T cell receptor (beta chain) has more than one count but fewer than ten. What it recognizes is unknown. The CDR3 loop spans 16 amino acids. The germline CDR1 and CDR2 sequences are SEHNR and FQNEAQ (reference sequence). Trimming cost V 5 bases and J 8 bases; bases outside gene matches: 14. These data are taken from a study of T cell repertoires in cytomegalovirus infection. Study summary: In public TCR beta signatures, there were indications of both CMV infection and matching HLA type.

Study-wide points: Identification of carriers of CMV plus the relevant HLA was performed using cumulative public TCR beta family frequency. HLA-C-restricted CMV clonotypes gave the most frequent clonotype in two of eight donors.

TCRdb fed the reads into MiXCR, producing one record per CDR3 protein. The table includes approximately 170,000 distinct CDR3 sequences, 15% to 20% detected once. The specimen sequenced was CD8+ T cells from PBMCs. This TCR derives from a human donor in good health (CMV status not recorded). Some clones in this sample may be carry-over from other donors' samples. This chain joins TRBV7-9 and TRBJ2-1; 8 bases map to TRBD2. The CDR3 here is CASSLPAGVRVDEQFF. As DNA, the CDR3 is TGTGCCAGCAGCCTACCAGCGGGAGTTAGAGTAGATGAGCAGTTCTTC.